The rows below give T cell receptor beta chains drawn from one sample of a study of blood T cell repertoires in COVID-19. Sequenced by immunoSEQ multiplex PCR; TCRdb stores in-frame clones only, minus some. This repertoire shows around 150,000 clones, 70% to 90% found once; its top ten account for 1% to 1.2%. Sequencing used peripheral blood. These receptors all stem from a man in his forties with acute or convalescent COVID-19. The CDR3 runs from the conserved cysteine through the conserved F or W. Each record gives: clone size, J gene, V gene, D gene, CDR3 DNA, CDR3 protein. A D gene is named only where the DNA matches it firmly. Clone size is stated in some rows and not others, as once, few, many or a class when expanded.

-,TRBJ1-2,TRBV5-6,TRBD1,TGTGCCAGCAGCTTGGTTCCGGGACAGGGGGCATCTGGCTACACCTTC,CASSLVPGQGASGYTF
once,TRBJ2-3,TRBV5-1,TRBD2,TGCGCCAGCAGCTCGGGAGGTTCGCCTAGCGGGGGGAGAGATACGCAGTATTTT,CASSSGGSPSGGRDTQYF
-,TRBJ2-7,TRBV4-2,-,TGTGCCAGCAGCACACAGGGCGACGAGCAGTACTTC,CASSTQGDEQYF
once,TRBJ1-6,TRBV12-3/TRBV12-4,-,TGTGCCAGCAGTCTGGACAGCAATTCACCCCTCCACTTT,CASSLDSNSPLHF
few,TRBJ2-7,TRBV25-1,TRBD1,TGTGCCAGCAGTGCAGACAGGGGCGAAACCTACGAGCAGTACTTC,CASSADRGETYEQYF
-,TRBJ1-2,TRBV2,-,TGTGCCAGCCGGGCTCCCGGGACAAACTATGGCTACACCTTC,CASRAPGTNYGYTF
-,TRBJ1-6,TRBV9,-,TGTGCCAGCAGCGTAGCGGGCAGGGGAAGCTCACCCCTCCACTTT,CASSVAGRGSSPLHF
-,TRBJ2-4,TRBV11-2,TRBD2,TGTGCCAGCAGCCCATTAGCGGGGACTCTCGGCGAAAACATTCAGTACTTC,CASSPLAGTLGENIQYF
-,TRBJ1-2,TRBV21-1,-,TGTGCCAGCAGCAAGAGACAGGGTGTGTGGATTATCGGGGGCTACACCTTC,CASSKRQGVWIIGGYTF
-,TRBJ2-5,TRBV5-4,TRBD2,TGTGCCAGCAGCCGTCTCGGGGGGGCCCCAGAGACCCAGTACTTC,CASSRLGGAPETQYF